The 3 T cell receptor beta chains presented below share a single source sample, sequenced in a study of a mutant IDH1 vaccine in newly diagnosed glioma. No antigens are known for them. TCRdb's copy holds only in-frame clones and misses some; the assay was immunoSEQ multiplex PCR. The repertoire holds tens of thousands of clones, with 75% to 85% as singletons. As to time point: week 23, last vaccination. Doses of 300 ug of mutant IDH1 20-mer peptide were given with topical imiquimod. The sample in question was PBMCs, obtained from a glioma patient whose treatment included an IDH1 peptide vaccine. All receptors come from a man younger than 45 with glioma. Some clones in this sample may be carry-over from other donors' samples.

The table lists this clone with a few counts. The genes are TRBV4-1 and TRBJ1-1; 7 bases agree with TRBD1. Per the germline V gene, CDR1 is MGHRA and CDR2 is YSYEKL. V was clipped by 7 bases and J by 2 bases; unmatched bases: 4. The CDR3 is made up of 13 amino acids. The CDR3 DNA reads TGCGCCAGCAAGGGACAGCCTAACACTGAAGCTTTCTTT. Its translation is CASKGQPNTEAFF.

The gene calls are TRBV25-1 and TRBJ1-3; D is unclear. CDR1 is MGHDK, CDR2 SYGVNS, per germline. Trimming stripped 5 bases from V and 7 bases from J, with 12 bases between. This CDR3 has 13 amino acids. CDR3 residues: CASSQFGRNTIYF. The CDR3 nucleotides read TGTGCCAGCAGTCAATTTGGTCGGAACACCATATATTTT.

This chain joins TRBV9 and TRBJ2-3; tentative D call: TRBD2 (6 bases). The germline V gene has CDR1 SGDLS and CDR2 YYNGEE. The V and J ends lost 4 bases and 6 bases respectively, with 18 bases between them. The CDR3 runs to 15 residues. The CDR3 DNA follows: TGTGCCAGCAGCTTAGGGACTTTCCGTGGGGATACGCAGTATTTT. Protein sequence: CASSLGTFRGDTQYF.